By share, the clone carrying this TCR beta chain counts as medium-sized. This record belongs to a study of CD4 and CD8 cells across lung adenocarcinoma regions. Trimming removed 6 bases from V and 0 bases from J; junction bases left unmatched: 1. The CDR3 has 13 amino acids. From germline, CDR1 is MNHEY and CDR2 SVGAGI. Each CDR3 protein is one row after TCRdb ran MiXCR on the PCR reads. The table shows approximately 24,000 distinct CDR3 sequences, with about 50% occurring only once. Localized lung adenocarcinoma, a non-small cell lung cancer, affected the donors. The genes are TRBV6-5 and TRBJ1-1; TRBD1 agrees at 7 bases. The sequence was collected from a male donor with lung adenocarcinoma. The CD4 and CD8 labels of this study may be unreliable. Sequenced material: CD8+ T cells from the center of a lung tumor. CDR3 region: CASRGQLNTEAFF. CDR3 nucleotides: TGTGCCAGCAGGGGACAGCTGAACACTGAAGCTTTCTTT.